The subject of this entry is one TCR beta chain. This clone was counted a single time. Its antigen target is currently unknown. There are no base qualities to consult, and no much larger clone falls within one base. From a lookup of the germline V gene, CDR1 and CDR2 are MDHEN and SYDVKM. Inclusive of the bounding cysteine and phenylalanine, the CDR3 is 12 residues long. Here the CDR3 DNA is all that survives: 36 bases in frame from base 1. V and J are truncated by 2 bases and 4 bases respectively, leaving an intervening sequence of 5 bases. These data are taken from a study of radiation and T cells in renal cell carcinoma (dated by TCRdb to about 2020). Turning to the overall study: Samples came from a clinical trial, in which primary renal cell carcinomas received 15 Gy stereotactic body radiation therapy followed by nephrectomy 4 weeks later. Across all 55 or so samples, 3,800,000 or so unique CDR3 nucleotide sequences encoding some 3,000,000 unique CDR3 amino acid sequences were identified. A total of around 50 samples underwent TCR beta sequencing, made up of some 26 tumors and some 27 peripheral blood samples.

TCR beta libraries were generated from genomic DNA with the immunoSEQ kit, following the manufacturer's recommendations. To prepare the libraries, a first multiplex PCR with proprietary primers was run, followed by a second PCR that added unique barcodes, and a bead cleanup was done after each round. Each sample batch included a kit-provided positive control reaction and a negative control reaction. The final libraries were assessed on an Agilent 4200 TapeStation D1000 ScreenTape, pooled by volume, and quantified by qPCR. Sequencing was performed on an Illumina NextSeq500 with a MidOutput 150-cycle cartridge, and 156 Read1 and 15 Index1 cycles were run with kit custom primers. The pooled library was loaded at roughly 0.96 pM, with a roughly 21% PhiX control spiked in. The original methods were these. Vendor-processed data were analyzed in R, with a clonotype defined as all T cells sharing the same CDR3 nucleotide sequence. For clone abundance analyses, frequencies were normalized to the 10,000 most abundant clones in each sample. Before analysis, public T cell clones were removed, and these numbered fewer than six per sample on average. Tumor-enriched clonotypes and baseline blood-enriched clonotypes were defined as those with an abundance difference of at least 32-fold between compartments. A beta-binomial differential abundance model was used to identify clonotypes that were expanded or contracted between blood time points. Tumor-blood repertoire similarity was measured with the Baroni-Urbani and Buser coefficient, and group comparisons used two-tailed Wilcoxon tests in R. In its TCRdb copy, this immuneACCESS table keeps in-frame sequences only and misses some clones. Where compared with another copy, unresolved V genes explain less than half of these, and the others have no known cause. That table gives V, J and clone size, and the DNA gave D and trimming. This sample comprises some 100,000 clones, 82% of them detected only once. Approximately 6.4% of the sample is in the top ten clones.

General study outcomes and caveats: Because no pretreatment tumor biopsies were available, whether clonotypes were present in the tumor at baseline could not be determined. Dynamics of the blood repertoire were not tracked past 4 weeks after treatment. Effects of radiation dose or scheduling on the TCR repertoire could not be addressed with the single-armed trial design. In blood, the top tumor clonotypes increased from baseline to 2 weeks after radiation and then shrank by 4 weeks, which suggests a temporary expansion of tumor-resident clones.

This sample's time point label indicates: baseline pretreatment blood. The treatment or condition label, read with the paper, signifies: 15 Gy SBRT to primary tumor, nephrectomy 4 weeks later. To follow tumor-enriched clonotypes, serial peripheral blood was collected from radiation-treated patients at baseline and at 2 weeks and 4 weeks after SBRT. Every patient had renal cell carcinoma of clear cell pathology. Genomic DNA for TCR sequencing was prepared using the QIAamp DNA Blood Mini Kit (Qiagen). Only samples passing all quality control checks were included in the analyses. In this chain, TRBV28 is recombined with TRBJ1-1, with the D gene too uncertain to name. This receptor was obtained from a man aged 60 to 69 with renal cell carcinoma. Here the sequenced sample was blood, taken from a patient whose treatment included radiotherapy and nephrectomy. The nucleotide sequence reads as follows: TGTGCCAGCAGTTTAGAGACCACTGAAGCTTTCTTT. It translates as CASSLETTEAFF.